The clone carrying this T cell receptor beta chain occurred a few times. Assay: immunoSEQ multiplex PCR; the TCRdb copy retains only in-frame clones and omits some. The sample records 300,000 to 400,000 clones, 88% being singletons. The source of the sample is a study of blood T cell repertoires in COVID-19. With 2 bases removed from V and 4 bases from J, the gap between germline ends came to 8 bases. The CDR3 has 13 amino acids. Germline V CDR1 and CDR2: WNHNN, SYGVQD (reference sequence). The chain has TRBV10-1 and TRBJ1-1; D is unclear. The origin of this receptor is a man younger than 40 who had recovered from COVID-19. Specimen: PBMCs or T cells enriched from blood (not recorded which). CDR3 region: CASSERRSTEAFF. CDR3 nucleotide sequence: TGCGCCAGCAGTGAGAGAAGGAGCACTGAAGCTTTCTTT.